This is a list of T cell receptor beta chains from one sample in a study of PD-1 blockade in mismatch repair-deficient tumors. Measured with immunoSEQ multiplex PCR; TCRdb has only the in-frame clones, and not every one. The top ten clones hold approximately 5.1% of a sample with tens of thousands of clones, around 80% of them seen once. This sample comprised peripheral blood, obtained 44 weeks after starting pembrolizumab. These receptor sequences come from an adult with mismatch repair-deficient cancer. The CDR3 runs from the conserved cysteine through the conserved F or W. A D gene is named only where the DNA matches it firmly. The size entry is marked missing in some rows and otherwise reads once, few, many or a size class.

clone size	D gene	J gene	V gene	CDR3 length	CDR3 DNA	CDR3 protein
few	.	TRBJ2-7	TRBV19	11	TGTGCCAGTAGTACCCTTGACGAGCAGTACTTC	CASSTLDEQYF
.	.	TRBJ1-1	TRBV9	14	TGTGCCAGCAGCCCCCGGACCGGTGGGACTGAAGCTTTCTTT	CASSPRTGGTEAFF
.	.	TRBJ2-7	TRBV10-3	11	TGTGCCATCAGTGAAGAAAGTGAGCAGTACTTC	CAISEESEQYF
.	TRBD2	TRBJ2-7	TRBV27	15	TGTGCCAGCAGTCCGATAGCGGGTCCCCCCTACGAGCAGTACTTC	CASSPIAGPPYEQYF
.	TRBD2	TRBJ2-7	TRBV7-2	16	TGTGCCAGCAGCTTAGTTCCAGCGGGGGATTCCTACGAGCAGTACTTC	CASSLVPAGDSYEQYF
.	TRBD2	TRBJ2-7	TRBV29-1	15	TGCAGCGTTTTGACTAGCGGGAGGGGCTCCTACGAGCAGTACTTC	CSVLTSGRGSYEQYF
.	.	TRBJ2-1	TRBV7-6	14	TGTGCCAGCAGCTTAGGGGGGACCTACAATGAGCAGTTCTTC	CASSLGGTYNEQFF
.	.	TRBJ2-5	TRBV6-1	14	TGTGCCAGCAGTGAAGCGGGCGCACAAGAGACCCAGTACTTC	CASSEAGAQETQYF
.	.	TRBJ1-1	TRBV7-9	10	TGTGCCAGCAGTCTTTTAGTAGCTTTCTTT	CASSLLVAFF
.	.	TRBJ2-1	TRBV7-8	15	TGTGCCAGCAGCTTAGCAGGGGGGACCTACAATGAGCAGTTCTTC	CASSLAGGTYNEQFF
.	.	TRBJ2-7	TRBV7-8	15	TGTGCCAGCAGCTTAGAGGGCAGGGCCCTTTACGAGCAGTACTTC	CASSLEGRALYEQYF
.	.	TRBJ1-5	TRBV28	13	TGTGCCAGCAGGTGGGTTAGCAATCAGCCCCAGCATTTT	CASRWVSNQPQHF
.	TRBD1	TRBJ2-2	TRBV11-2	17	TGTGCCAGCAGCTTAGACTCGGGGACAGGGGGTACCGGGGAGCTGTTTTTT	CASSLDSGTGGTGELFF
.	.	TRBJ2-1	TRBV7-9	11	TGTGCCAGCAGCACCTTGGCGAAGCAGTTCTTC	CASSTLAKQFF
.	TRBD1	TRBJ1-1	TRBV18	16	TGTGCCAGCTCACCTACCCGGACAGGTCTGAACACTGAAGCTTTCTTT	CASSPTRTGLNTEAFF
.	.	TRBJ2-7	TRBV15	15	TGTGCCACCAGAGCCGTGGGGGTCGGATCCTACGAGCAGTACTTC	CATRAVGVGSYEQYF
.	.	TRBJ2-1	TRBV7-9	14	TGCGCCAGCAGCCAAGACTCAGGGAACAATGAGCAGTTCTTC	CASSQDSGNNEQFF
.	TRBD2	TRBJ2-1	TRBV5-6	14	TGTGCCAGCAGCAAGGGACTAGCTTACAATGAGCAGTTCTTC	CASSKGLAYNEQFF
.	.	TRBJ2-3	TRBV28	12	TGTGCCTCAGAAGGGGGCACAGATACGCAGTATTTT	CASEGGTDTQYF
.	.	TRBJ2-7	TRBV7-9	15	TGTGCCAGCAGTTTCCCTAGCTCGACCCCGGGGGAGCAGTACTTC	CASSFPSSTPGEQYF
.	.	TRBJ2-1	TRBV28	12	TGTGCCAGCAGTTTGGGGGGTTATGAGCAGTTCTTC	CASSLGGYEQFF
.	.	TRBJ2-5	TRBV6-6	15	TGTGCCAGCAGTTACTCCACAGGGACCCAAGAGACCCAGTACTTC	CASSYSTGTQETQYF
.	TRBD1	TRBJ2-4	TRBV19	13	TGTGCCAGTAAACGGACAGGCCAAAACATTCAGTACTTC	CASKRTGQNIQYF
.	.	TRBJ1-6	TRBV7-9	15	TGTGCCAGCAGCTTAATCGGGGGAACCAATTCACCCCTCCACTTT	CASSLIGGTNSPLHF
.	TRBD2	TRBJ2-2	TRBV29-1	14	TGCAGCGTCCTAGCGGGAGCCAGCACCGGGGAGCTGTTTTTT	CSVLAGASTGELFF
.	.	TRBJ2-5	TRBV10-3	13	TGTGCCATCAGTTCCACTAGCTGGGAGACCCAGTACTTC	CAISSTSWETQYF
.	.	TRBJ1-5	TRBV19	16	TGTGCCAGTAATCAGTGGGTCCGGACCCCAAATCAGCCCCAGCATTTT	CASNQWVRTPNQPQHF